These 8 T cell receptor beta chains were sequenced from one sample in a study of somatic mutations in cytotoxic T cells in rheumatoid arthritis. The method was immunoSEQ multiplex PCR; TCRdb's version includes in-frame clones alone and lacks a portion of them. The sample has 11,000 or so clones; less than 80% are singletons. The sample taken for sequencing was CD8+ T cells sorted from blood. Source of these receptors: a man aged 70 or older in good health.

The rearrangement uses TRBV19 and TRBJ1-5; no clear D. V lost 1 base and J lost 9, with 13 bases in between. The CDR3 extends over 14 amino acids. CDR1 and CDR2 from the germline V gene are LNHDA and SQIVND (reference sequence). CDR3 in amino acids: CASSIGGTSRPQHF. The CDR3 DNA sequence: TGTGCCAGTAGTATAGGAGGAACATCGAGGCCCCAGCATTTT.

Only a few counts were recorded for this clone. V gene TRBV6-4 combines with J gene TRBJ1-3; D remains ambiguous. Germline CDR1 and CDR2: MRHNA and SNTAGT. This CDR3 comprises 15 residues. Trimming removed 3 bases at V and 0 bases at J, with 9 bases between. The CDR3 nucleotides read TGTGCCAGCAGTGAGTTTATGGGCTCTGGAAACACCATATATTTT. Amino acids: CASSEFMGSGNTIYF.

This clone was seen a few times. V gene TRBV7-2 combines with J gene TRBJ1-2, with D uncertain. The V end was cut by 0 bases, the J end by 0 bases, with 11 bases between. The CDR3 contains 16 residues. Germline V gives CDR1 SGHTA, CDR2 FQGNSA. CDR3 sequence: CASSLATGGANYGYTF. The CDR3 DNA follows: TGTGCCAGCAGCTTAGCGACGGGCGGAGCTAACTATGGCTACACCTTC.

This chain uses TRBV14 with TRBJ2-1; no reliable D call. V was shortened by 0 bases and J by 0 bases, with 15 bases between the two germline ends. The CDR3 totals 18 residues. Germline V gene lookup returns CDR1 SGHDN and CDR2 FVKESK. CDR3 sequence reads: CASSQEGPHASSYNEQFF. The CDR3 DNA is TGTGCCAGCAGCCAAGAAGGGCCCCACGCGAGCTCCTACAATGAGCAGTTCTTC.

This sequence joins TRBV4-3 and TRBJ1-2, with TRBD1 identical over 9 bases. CDR1 and CDR2 (germline): LGHNA, YSLEER. The CDR3 runs 17 residues. Trimming removed 3 bases from V and 1 base from J; junction bases left unmatched: 9. CDR3 coding DNA: TGCGCCAGCAGCCAGACCGACCGGGACAGGGTTAACTATGGCTACACCTTC. Protein product: CASSQTDRDRVNYGYTF.

The J gene is TRBJ2-1, the V gene TRBV13; tentatively, D is TRBD2 (5 bases). The germline gives CDR1 PRHDT, CDR2 FYEKMQ (reference sequence). With 4 bases removed from V and 5 bases from J, the gap between germline ends came to 12 bases. The CDR3 extends over 14 amino acids. The DNA for the CDR3 is TGTGCCAGCAGCTCCCCCGGGATTAACAATGAGCAGTTCTTC. It specifies CASSSPGINNEQFF.

The chain joins TRBV14 to TRBJ2-7; D not resolved. Trimming removed 0 bases at V and 1 base at J, with 4 bases between. This CDR3 is 13 amino acids long. Germline V lookup: CDR1 SGHDN, CDR2 FVKESK. The CDR3 loop reads CASSQDPSYEQYF. The CDR3 DNA follows: TGTGCCAGCAGCCAAGACCCATCCTACGAGCAGTACTTC.

CDR3 residues: CASSPSGVLAQYF. CDR3 DNA: TGCGCCAGCAGCCCTAGCGGGGTCCTGGCCCAGTACTTC. The gene calls are TRBV4-1 and TRBJ2-5; 9 bases match TRBD2. The germline CDR1 and CDR2 sequences are MGHRA and YSYEKL. The J segment lost 9 bases and the V segment lost 4 bases, leaving 6 bases of the junction unmatched. The CDR3 runs 13 residues.